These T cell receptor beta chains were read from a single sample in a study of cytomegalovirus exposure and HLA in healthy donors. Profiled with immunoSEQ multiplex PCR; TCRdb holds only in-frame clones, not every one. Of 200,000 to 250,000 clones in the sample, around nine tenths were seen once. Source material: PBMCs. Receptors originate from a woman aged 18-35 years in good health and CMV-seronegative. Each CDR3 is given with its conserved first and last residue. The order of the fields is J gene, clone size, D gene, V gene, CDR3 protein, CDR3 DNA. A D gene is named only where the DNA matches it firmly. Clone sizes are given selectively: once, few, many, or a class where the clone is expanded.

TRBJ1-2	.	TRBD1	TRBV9	CASSARDRGIYGYTF	TGTGCCAGCAGCGCGCGGGACAGGGGGATCTATGGCTACACCTTC
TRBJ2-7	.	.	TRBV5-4	CASSSDSYAYEQYF	TGTGCCAGCAGCTCTGACAGTTACGCCTACGAGCAGTACTTC
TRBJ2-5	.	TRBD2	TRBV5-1	CASSLQTGGETQYF	TGCGCCAGCAGCTTACAAACGGGAGGAGAGACCCAGTACTTC
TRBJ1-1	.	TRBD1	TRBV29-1	CSVDGTGGPDTEAFF	TGCAGCGTCGACGGGACAGGGGGCCCGGACACTGAAGCTTTCTTT
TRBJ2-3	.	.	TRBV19	CASRAEADTQYF	TGTGCCAGTAGGGCCGAGGCAGATACGCAGTATTTT
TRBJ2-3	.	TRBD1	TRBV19	CASSIPWSARGSDTQYF	TGTGCCAGTAGTATACCTTGGTCGGCCAGGGGGTCGGATACGCAGTATTTT
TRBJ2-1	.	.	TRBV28	CASRSTTSLNEQFF	TGTGCCAGCAGAAGCACGACTAGTTTGAATGAGCAGTTCTTC
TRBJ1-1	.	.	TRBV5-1	CASSLARAEGNTEAFF	TGCGCCAGCAGCTTGGCCAGGGCGGAGGGGAACACTGAAGCTTTCTTT
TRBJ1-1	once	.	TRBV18	CASSRQTADTEAFF	TGTGCCAGCTCGCGACAGACGGCGGACACTGAAGCTTTCTTT
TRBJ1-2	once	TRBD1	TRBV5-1	CASSNTGTGGAGGYTF	TGCGCCAGCAGCAATACCGGGACAGGGGGCGCCGGAGGCTACACCTTC
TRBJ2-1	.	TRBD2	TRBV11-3	CASSQLAGVHNEQFF	TGTGCCAGCAGTCAGCTAGCGGGAGTACACAATGAGCAGTTCTTC
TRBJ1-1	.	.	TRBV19	CASRPGLGEAFF	TGTGCCAGTAGACCGGGGTTGGGTGAAGCTTTCTTT
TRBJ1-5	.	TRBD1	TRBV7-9	CASSLGATGGASNQPQHF	TGTGCCAGCAGCTTAGGGGCAACAGGGGGGGCGAGCAATCAGCCCCAGCATTTT
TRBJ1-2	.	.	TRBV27	CASMGRGFRSNYGYTF	TGTGCCAGCATGGGGCGGGGGTTCAGATCTAACTATGGCTACACCTTC
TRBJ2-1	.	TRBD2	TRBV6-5	CASRGLAGPYNEQFF	TGTGCCAGCAGGGGACTAGCGGGACCCTACAATGAGCAGTTCTTC
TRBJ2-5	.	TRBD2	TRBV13	CASSLKRLLGLAGRAQYF	TGTGCCAGCAGCTTAAAACGCTTATTGGGACTAGCGGGAAGGGCCCAGTACTTC
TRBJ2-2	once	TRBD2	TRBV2	CASGTSFDTGELFF	TGTGCCAGCGGGACTAGCTTTGACACCGGGGAGCTGTTTTTT
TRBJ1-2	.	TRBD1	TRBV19	CASTLTGAVGYTF	TGTGCCAGTACCCTGACAGGGGCGGTCGGCTACACCTTC
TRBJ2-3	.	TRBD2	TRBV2	CASSVSGGVVTQYF	TGTGCCAGCTCTGTGTCGGGGGGGGTCGTTACGCAGTATTTT
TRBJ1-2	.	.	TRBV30	CASRDIDGYTF	TGTGCCTCCCGGGACATTGATGGCTACACCTTC
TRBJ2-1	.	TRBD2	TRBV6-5	CASSSAGGLHNEQFF	TGTGCCAGCAGTTCGGCGGGAGGCTTACACAATGAGCAGTTCTTC
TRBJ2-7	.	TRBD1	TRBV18	CASSPAGGYEQYF	TGTGCCAGCTCACCTGCAGGGGGCTACGAGCAGTACTTC
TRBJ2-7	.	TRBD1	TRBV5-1	CASSRGTGIHEQYF	TGCGCCAGCAGTAGGGGGACAGGGATCCACGAGCAGTACTTC
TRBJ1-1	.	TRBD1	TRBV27	CASSFSGQGSEAFF	TGTGCCAGCAGTTTTTCGGGACAGGGATCGGAAGCTTTCTTT
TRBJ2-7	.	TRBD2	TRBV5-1	CASSLRTSGRAGEQYF	TGCGCCAGCAGCCTTAGGACTAGCGGGAGGGCCGGGGAGCAGTACTTC